The clone carrying this TCR beta chain was observed a few times. Its antigen is still unknown. The data are from a study of a mutant IDH1 vaccine in newly diagnosed glioma. Study background: Patients received eight vaccinations in weeks 1, 3, 5, 7, 11, 15, 19, 23. Commencement of vaccination occurred 4-6 weeks following radiotherapy alone, or concurrently with temozolomide cycles.

Sequenced by immunoSEQ multiplex PCR; TCRdb stores in-frame clones only, minus some. The table shows around 9,800 clones, with approximately 88% occurring only once. Study-wide results and caveats: Pseudoprogression apparently tracked independently of changes in top peripheral T cell clonotypes.

The trim removed 1 base at V and 5 bases at J, leaving 14 bases unmatched. The germline gives CDR1 SEHNR, CDR2 FQNEAQ (reference sequence). The CDR3 consists of 18 residues. The time point was: week 23, last vaccination. Topical imiquimod accompanied each vaccine dose, which consisted of 300 ug of mutant IDH1 20-mer peptide. This TCR was sampled from a woman aged 40 to 50 with glioma. Some clones in this sample may be carry-over from other donors' samples. The gene calls are TRBV7-9 and TRBJ1-1; 9 nucleotides agree with TRBD1. The sample was PBMCs, taken from a glioma patient whose treatment included an IDH1 peptide vaccine. CDR3 region: CASSLETGGVVSRTEAFF. The CDR3 bases are TGTGCCAGCAGCTTAGAAACAGGGGGCGTCGTCTCTCGGACTGAAGCTTTCTTT.